This T cell receptor (beta chain) came from a study of blood T cell repertoires in COVID-19. Study-wide background: Spain, Italy and the United States supplied samples that represented acute and convalescent COVID-19. In each case, the material was cDNA or gDNA derived from T cells, B-cell-depleted T cells, or PBMCs.

Under the authors' procedure: Using reference gene primer amplification, nucleated cell counts were estimated. Sequenced by immunoSEQ multiplex PCR; TCRdb stores in-frame clones only, minus some. From that table come the V and J calls and clone size; the DNA was used to work out D and trimming. The profile shows 250,000 to 300,000 clones, 81% of them singletons. The length of the CDR3 is 13 residues. Germline CDR1 is LGHDT and CDR2 is YNNKEL (reference sequence). The V and J ends lost 4 bases and 5 bases respectively, with 8 bases between them. This receptor was identified in a woman aged 55-70 years with active or convalescent COVID-19. The specimen was peripheral blood. This rearrangement joins TRBV3-1 (or the pseudogene TRBV3-2) to TRBJ2-2; no firm D call. CDR3 protein: CASSPLFTGELFF. The CDR3 coding sequence is TGTGCCAGCAGCCCCCTATTTACCGGGGAGCTGTTTTTT.